These 19 T cell receptor beta chains originate from one sample sequenced in a study of shared clonotypes between healthy human individuals. TCRdb's table, derived via immunoSEQ multiplex PCR, lists solely in-frame clones and lacks some. The repertoire holds 950,000 to 1,100,000 clones, with around three quarters as singletons. The sample comprised memory CD4+ T cells from PBMCs. Subset reported: CD45RA-negative fraction. These receptors came from a man aged 18-30 years in good health. Some clones in this sample may be carry-over from other donors' samples.

This clone is a singleton in its sample. The CDR3 DNA follows: TGTGCCATCAGTGAGGGTCGAGGGCATAGCAACCATGGCTACACCTTC. It codes for CAISEGRGHSNHGYTF. The chain uses TRBV10-3 and TRBJ1-2; D ambiguous. CDR1 ENHRY and CDR2 SYGVKD come from the germline V gene. The V and J ends lost 2 bases and 6 bases respectively, with 19 bases between them. This CDR3 spans 16 amino acids.

The V call is TRBV5-4, the J call TRBJ2-7; D is perhaps TRBD2 (6 bases). CDR3 length: 15 residues. V dropped 3 bases and J dropped 2 bases, with 15 bases sitting between them. Germline lookup yields CDR1 SGHNT and CDR2 YYREEE (reference sequence). CDR3 amino acids: CASSSAGTSTYEQYF. The CDR3 bases are TGTGCCAGCAGCTCCGCCGGGACTTCCACCTACGAGCAGTACTTC.

As to this clone: Other DNA sequences in this sample translate to the same CDR3. The V and J genes are TRBV28 and TRBJ2-6; perhaps TRBD1 as D (6 bases). The CDR3 length is 15 residues. The V end was cut by 3 bases, the J end by 2 bases, with 8 bases between. Germline V lookup: CDR1 MDHEN, CDR2 SYDVKM. In DNA, the CDR3 is TGTGCCAGCAGTTTCTCAGGGGCTGGGGCCAACGTCCTGACTTTC. This codes for CASSFSGAGANVLTF.

The chain has TRBV6-1 and TRBJ2-7, with 11 bases fitting TRBD2. Germline V gene lookup returns CDR1 MNHNS and CDR2 SASEGT. Unmatched junction bases numbered 4, after V lost 5 bases and J lost 4 bases. This CDR3 has 14 amino acids. CDR3 region: CASSTSGSLYEQYF. CDR3 sequence (DNA): TGTGCCAGCAGTACTAGCGGGAGCTTATACGAGCAGTACTTC.

The chain links TRBV5-4 to TRBJ1-3; D might be TRBD1 (5 bases). The germline gives CDR1 SGHNT, CDR2 YYREEE (reference sequence). The V gene lost 0 bases and the J gene lost 0 bases, with 10 bases spanning the gap. The CDR3 covers 16 residues. The CDR3 DNA reads as TGTGCCAGCAGCTTGGAAGGGGCGCGCTCTGGAAACACCATATATTTT. This gives the protein CASSLEGARSGNTIYF. Looking up the rest from reference TRBV5-4 and TRBJ1-3 gives the full variable domain: ETGVTQSPTHLIKTRGQQVTLRCSSQSGHNTVSWYQQALGQGPQFIFQYYREEENGRGNFPPRFSGLQFPNYSSELNVNALELDDSALYLCASSLEGARSGNTIYFGEGSWLTVV.

The J gene is TRBJ2-5, the V gene TRBV7-3; 10 bases map to TRBD2. Trimming removed 5 bases from V and 9 bases from J; junction bases left unmatched: 15. This CDR3 is 16 amino acids long. CDR1 and CDR2 from the germline V gene are SGHTA and FQGTGA. The CDR3 loop is CASSPPSGRYAGAQYF. The CDR3 bases are TGTGCCAGCAGCCCCCCTAGCGGGAGATATGCAGGGGCCCAGTACTTC.

Ten or more counts support this clone. The chain couples TRBV28 to TRBJ1-3; D is perhaps TRBD1 (5 bases). The CDR3 consists of 15 residues. Germline-derived CDR1 and CDR2 are MDHEN and SYDVKM. V gave up 6 bases and J gave up 2 bases, with 14 bases separating them. The chain's CDR3 is CASSQAGPPGNTIYF. CDR3 coding DNA: TGTGCCAGCAGCCAGGCAGGGCCTCCTGGAAACACCATATATTTT.

The V call is TRBV18, the J call TRBJ2-3; 12 nucleotides match TRBD2. This CDR3 region has 16 residues. Germline loops: CDR1 KGHSH, CDR2 LQKENI. Trimming removed 4 bases from V and 2 bases from J; junction bases left unmatched: 4. The DNA for the CDR3 is TGTGCCAGCTCACGGACTAGCGGGGCTCCCACAGATACGCAGTATTTT. Translating gives CASSRTSGAPTDTQYF.

The chain combines TRBV10-3 with TRBJ2-1, with TRBD2 matching over 8 bases. Unmatched junction bases numbered 13, after V lost 5 bases and J lost 7 bases. Germline V gene lookup returns CDR1 ENHRY and CDR2 SYGVKD. The CDR3 is made up of 16 amino acids. The CDR3 loop reads CAISSPGVAGLNEQFF. CDR3 bases: TGTGCCATCAGTAGCCCGGGAGTAGCGGGATTAAATGAGCAGTTCTTC.

The chain carries TRBV7-9 and TRBJ2-5; 9 bases align to TRBD1. Per germline, CDR1 SEHNR and CDR2 FQNEAQ (reference sequence). The CDR3 runs 15 residues. V trimming: 4 bases; J trimming: 5 bases; junction bases outside the gene matches: 8. The CDR3 here is CASSSYRGPGETQYF. DNA of the CDR3: TGTGCCAGCAGCTCCTACAGGGGGCCGGGGGAGACCCAGTACTTC. Looking up the rest from reference TRBV7-9 and TRBJ2-5 gives the full variable domain: DTGVSQNPRHKITKRGQNVTFRCDPISEHNRLYWYRQTLGQGPEFLTYFQNEAQLEKSRLLSDRFSAERPKGSFSTLEIQRTEQGDSAMYLCASSSYRGPGETQYFGPGTRLLVL.

This clone was counted between two and nine times. The chain recombines TRBV6-5 with TRBJ1-1; D not certain. Trimming removed 4 bases from V and 4 bases from J, with 13 bases in between. CDR3 size: 14 residues. Germline assignment: CDR1 MNHEY and CDR2 SVGAGI. CDR3 in amino acids: CASSSWAETTEAFF. DNA of the CDR3: TGTGCCAGCAGTTCCTGGGCTGAGACCACTGAAGCTTTCTTT.

The chain is built from TRBV5-1 and TRBJ2-3; TRBD1 is a possible D gene (5 bases). Per the germline V gene, CDR1 is SGHRS and CDR2 is YFSETQ. The CDR3 extends over 14 amino acids. Trimming stripped 5 bases from V and 4 bases from J, with 14 bases between. CDR3 sequence (DNA): TGCGCCAGCAGGGAGTTCCAGGGCGCAGATACGCAGTATTTT. Protein product: CASREFQGADTQYF.

The count of this clone is one. This chain connects TRBV4-1 to TRBJ1-1, with 7 positions matching TRBD1. The ends lost 5 bases at V and 0 bases at J; junction bases unmatched: 6. Germline V gene lookup returns CDR1 MGHRA and CDR2 YSYEKL. The CDR3 sequence is 15 residues long. The CDR3 region is CASSYRGQLNTEAFF. CDR3 coding DNA: TGCGCCAGCAGCTATAGGGGACAGTTGAACACTGAAGCTTTCTTT.

The genes are TRBV11-2 and TRBJ2-1; no clear D. Looked up from germline, CDR1 is SGHAT and CDR2 is FQNNGV. V was clipped by 5 bases and J by 0 bases, with 17 bases between them. The CDR3 runs to 17 residues. This chain's CDR3 is CASSTGNGRSSYNEQFF. The CDR3 DNA follows: TGTGCCAGCAGCACCGGTAACGGGCGAAGCTCCTACAATGAGCAGTTCTTC.

A few counts support this clone. J is TRBJ1-2 and V is TRBV2; D might be TRBD1 (6 bases). V was shortened by 4 bases and J by 8 bases, with 17 bases between the two germline ends. Germline V gene data show CDR1 as SNHLY and CDR2 as FYNNEI. The CDR3 length is 14 residues. CDR3 DNA: TGTGCCAGCAGTGGAATGAGGGACACTAGCGGCTACACCTTC. As protein: CASSGMRDTSGYTF.

The gene calls are TRBV19 and TRBJ2-1; no firm D call. V was trimmed by 9 bases and J by 2 bases, leaving 11 bases between them. The germline CDR1 and CDR2 sequences are LNHDA and SQIVND (reference sequence). This CDR3 is built from 13 residues. CDR3 in amino acids: CASKPGPYNEQFF. In DNA, the CDR3 is TGTGCCAGCAAACCTGGGCCCTACAATGAGCAGTTCTTC.

This clone was counted a few times. In the same sample, other DNA sequences code for this CDR3. V and J are TRBV30 and TRBJ1-1; 7 bases are shared with TRBD1. With V trimmed by 6 bases and J by 7 bases, 11 bases remained unmatched. CDR3 size: 13 residues. CDR1 and CDR2 from the germline V gene are GTSNPN and SVGIG (reference sequence). The DNA of the CDR3 is TGTGCCTGTGACGGACTCAGGGGGTTTGAAGCTTTCTTT. Its protein product is CACDGLRGFEAFF.

The genes are TRBV19 and TRBJ2-6; D is unclear. CDR3 size: 15 residues. Germline CDR1 is LNHDA and CDR2 is SQIVND (reference sequence). Trimming shortened V by 4 bases and J by 0 bases, and 7 bases separated the two germline ends. The CDR3 nucleotides read TGTGCCAGTAGTAGCCGGTTCTCTGGGGCCAACGTCCTGACTTTC. It yields the protein CASSSRFSGANVLTF.

The J gene is TRBJ1-1, the V gene TRBV27; D is possibly TRBD1 (5 bases). Germline-derived CDR1 and CDR2 are MNHEY and SMNVEV (reference sequence). Trimming removed 4 bases from V and 2 bases from J, with 5 bases in between. CDR3 length: 12 amino acids. The DNA of the CDR3 is TGTGCCAGCAGTTGGGACAACACTGAAGCTTTCTTT. Translated, it gives CASSWDNTEAFF.